This T cell receptor (beta chain) is drawn from a study of cytomegalovirus exposure and HLA in healthy donors. Here immunoSEQ multiplex PCR was the method, and the copy in TCRdb shows in-frame clones only, minus some. The repertoire includes 150,000 to 200,000 clones, roughly 85% of them detected once, and roughly 15% sits in the top ten. Germline CDR1 reads SGHDT; CDR2 reads YYEEEE. The CDR3 extends over 15 amino acids. Between the trimmed V and J ends, which lost 1 base and 0 bases, there was a span of 5 bases. Study-wide findings and caveats: Investigators reported over 150 TCR beta chains as tied to cytomegalovirus.

In regard to this clone: Its antigen is not identified.

Sequencing was performed on PBMCs. The chain joins TRBV5-6 to TRBJ1-6; D remains ambiguous. The TCR was taken from a man in his late teens or twenties in good health and CMV-seropositive. CDR3 nucleotide sequence: TGTGCCAGCAGCTTGCTCCGCTCCTATAATTCACCCCTCCACTTT. As protein: CASSLLRSYNSPLHF.